Listed below are T cell receptor beta chains from one sample, sequenced in a study of glioma-infiltrating T cells. TCRdb fed the multiplex PCR reads into MiXCR, producing one record per CDR3 protein. The sample consists of about 130,000 distinct CDR3 sequences, under 30% of them appearing once. The sample was glioma tissue, nonneoplastic brain tissue, or PBMCs (not recorded which). The receptors shown here come from a human donor with low-grade glioma or glioblastoma, undergoing nonglioma brain surgery, or in good health (not recorded which). Each CDR3 is given with its conserved first and last residue. Each record gives: J gene, D gene, V gene, clone size, CDR3 protein, CDR3 DNA. D genes are given only for firm matches. For some rows the clone size is stated as once, few or many, or as a class when expanded; others skip it.

j_gene: TRBJ2-1
d_gene: TRBD2
v_gene: TRBV7-2
abundance: few
CDR3aa: CASSDGTSGGPYNEQFF
CDR3nt: TGTGCCAGCAGCGACGGGACTAGCGGGGGCCCCTACAATGAGCAGTTCTTC

j_gene: TRBJ2-3
d_gene: .
v_gene: TRBV7-9
abundance: many
CDR3aa: CASSLVETATDTQYF
CDR3nt: TGTGCCAGCAGCTTAGTTGAGACAGCCACAGATACGCAGTATTTT

j_gene: TRBJ2-3
d_gene: .
v_gene: TRBV19
abundance: few
CDR3aa: CASSGSRTDTQYF
CDR3nt: TGTGCCAGTAGCGGCAGCCGCACAGATACGCAGTATTTT

j_gene: TRBJ1-5
d_gene: .
v_gene: TRBV3-1
abundance: few
CDR3aa: CASSPHGTGPQHF
CDR3nt: TGTGCCAGCAGCCCCCACGGAACGGGGCCCCAGCATTTT

j_gene: TRBJ1-1
d_gene: .
v_gene: TRBV7-9
abundance: medium-sized
CDR3aa: CASSFGRGAFF
CDR3nt: TGTGCCAGCAGCTTCGGACGCGGGGCTTTCTTT

j_gene: TRBJ2-5
d_gene: TRBD2
v_gene: TRBV7-2
abundance: .
CDR3aa: CASSGGVGIRETQYF
CDR3nt: TGTGCCAGCAGCGGGGGGGTCGGGATTCGGGAGACCCAGTACTTC

j_gene: TRBJ1-5
d_gene: .
v_gene: TRBV6-1
abundance: .
CDR3aa: CASLISAANQPQHF
CDR3nt: TGTGCCAGCTTGATCAGCGCAGCCAATCAGCCCCAGCATTTT

j_gene: TRBJ2-3
d_gene: .
v_gene: TRBV18
abundance: .
CDR3aa: CASSPPSGTDTQYF
CDR3nt: TGTGCCAGCTCACCACCGTCAGGGACAGATACGCAGTATTTT

j_gene: TRBJ1-3
d_gene: .
v_gene: TRBV10-3
abundance: many
CDR3aa: CAISESGGGNTIYF
CDR3nt: TGTGCCATCAGTGAGTCGGGCGGAGGAAACACCATATATTTT

j_gene: TRBJ2-5
d_gene: TRBD2
v_gene: TRBV20-1
abundance: few
CDR3aa: CSALAVRGGTQYF
CDR3nt: TGCAGTGCACTAGCGGTCAGAGGGGGGACCCAGTACTTC

j_gene: TRBJ2-3
d_gene: .
v_gene: TRBV29-1
abundance: .
CDR3aa: CSVARGMISTDTQYF
CDR3nt: TGCAGCGTCGCCCGGGGGATGATAAGCACAGATACGCAGTATTTT

j_gene: TRBJ1-1
d_gene: TRBD1
v_gene: TRBV12-3/TRBV12-4
abundance: few
CDR3aa: CASSRDSRGTEAFF
CDR3nt: TGTGCCAGCAGTCGGGACAGCCGGGGCACTGAAGCTTTCTTT

j_gene: TRBJ2-5
d_gene: .
v_gene: TRBV7-9
abundance: few
CDR3aa: CASSLAGHSARETQYF
CDR3nt: TGTGCCAGCAGCTTGGCCGGTCATTCTGCTCGAGAGACCCAGTACTTC

j_gene: TRBJ2-2
d_gene: .
v_gene: TRBV5-6
abundance: .
CDR3aa: CASRGTRTGELFF
CDR3nt: TGTGCCAGCCGAGGTACCCGCACCGGGGAGCTGTTTTTT

j_gene: TRBJ1-2
d_gene: .
v_gene: TRBV7-3
abundance: many
CDR3aa: CASSLRPGPDGYTF
CDR3nt: TGTGCCAGCAGCTTAAGGCCGGGCCCGGATGGCTACACCTTC

j_gene: TRBJ1-6
d_gene: TRBD1
v_gene: TRBV7-2
abundance: many
CDR3aa: CASSIIGQGLNSPLHF
CDR3nt: TGTGCCAGCAGCATAATTGGACAGGGACTAAATTCACCCCTCCACTTT

j_gene: TRBJ2-5
d_gene: .
v_gene: TRBV6-1
abundance: many
CDR3aa: CASRNPGQEETQYF
CDR3nt: TGTGCCAGCAGAAATCCGGGACAAGAAGAGACCCAGTACTTC

j_gene: TRBJ2-6
d_gene: .
v_gene: TRBV11-1
abundance: .
CDR3aa: CASSEGDWSGANVLTF
CDR3nt: TGTGCCAGCAGCGAGGGGGACTGGTCTGGGGCCAACGTCCTGACTTTC

j_gene: TRBJ1-2
d_gene: TRBD1
v_gene: TRBV20-1
abundance: .
CDR3aa: CSARDQGGAGVYGYTF
CDR3nt: TGCAGTGCTAGAGATCAGGGGGGGGCCGGGGTCTATGGCTACACCTTC

j_gene: TRBJ2-3
d_gene: .
v_gene: TRBV19
abundance: .
CDR3aa: CASSIDPQGKSTDTQYF
CDR3nt: TGTGCCAGTAGTATAGATCCGCAGGGAAAAAGTACAGATACGCAGTATTTT

j_gene: TRBJ2-5
d_gene: .
v_gene: TRBV3-1
abundance: .
CDR3aa: CASSPPTNQETQYF
CDR3nt: TGTGCCAGCAGCCCGCCGACGAACCAAGAGACCCAGTACTTC

j_gene: TRBJ2-1
d_gene: .
v_gene: TRBV10-1
abundance: few
CDR3aa: CASSERGVFPYNEQFF
CDR3nt: TGCGCCAGCAGTGAGCGCGGGGTGTTTCCCTACAATGAGCAGTTCTTC

j_gene: TRBJ2-5
d_gene: .
v_gene: TRBV3-1
abundance: many
CDR3aa: CASSQGVGQETQYF
CDR3nt: TGTGCCAGCAGCCAAGGAGTGGGACAAGAGACCCAGTACTTC

j_gene: TRBJ2-1
d_gene: TRBD2
v_gene: TRBV20-1
abundance: .
CDR3aa: CSAWRGGRNEQFF
CDR3nt: TGCAGTGCCTGGCGGGGGGGCCGCAATGAGCAGTTCTTC

j_gene: TRBJ2-1
d_gene: TRBD1
v_gene: TRBV10-2
abundance: few
CDR3aa: CASTDWDRGNEQFF
CDR3nt: TGCGCCAGCACCGACTGGGACAGGGGGAACGAGCAGTTCTTC

j_gene: TRBJ2-5
d_gene: .
v_gene: TRBV3-1
abundance: .
CDR3aa: CASNPRGSQETQYF
CDR3nt: TGTGCCAGCAACCCCCGGGGGTCCCAAGAGACCCAGTACTTC

j_gene: TRBJ1-6
d_gene: .
v_gene: TRBV19
abundance: medium-sized
CDR3aa: CASSLEALGYNSPLHF
CDR3nt: TGTGCCAGTAGCCTCGAGGCACTGGGGTATAATTCACCCCTCCACTTT

j_gene: TRBJ2-1
d_gene: .
v_gene: TRBV28
abundance: few
CDR3aa: CASRFGGAGTSEQFF
CDR3nt: TGTGCCAGCCGTTTTGGGGGGGCAGGTACAAGTGAGCAGTTCTTC

j_gene: TRBJ1-5
d_gene: TRBD1
v_gene: TRBV20-1
abundance: .
CDR3aa: CSARDTGQGGQPQHF
CDR3nt: TGCAGTGCTAGAGATACCGGACAGGGGGGTCAGCCCCAGCATTTT

j_gene: TRBJ1-2
d_gene: .
v_gene: TRBV10-3
abundance: few
CDR3aa: CAISDGLIYGYTF
CDR3nt: TGTGCCATCAGTGATGGTCTGATATATGGCTACACCTTC

j_gene: TRBJ2-5
d_gene: .
v_gene: TRBV2
abundance: few
CDR3aa: CASSEGLGFEETQYF
CDR3nt: TGTGCCAGCAGTGAAGGACTAGGTTTCGAGGAGACCCAGTACTTC

j_gene: TRBJ1-5
d_gene: .
v_gene: TRBV28
abundance: many
CDR3aa: CASSLPGPTSQPQHF
CDR3nt: TGTGCCAGCAGTTTACCAGGACCGACCAGTCAGCCCCAGCATTTT

j_gene: TRBJ1-2
d_gene: .
v_gene: TRBV6-6
abundance: .
CDR3aa: CASSYLKASANYGYTF
CDR3nt: TGTGCCAGCAGTTACTTGAAGGCCTCCGCCAACTATGGCTACACCTTC

j_gene: TRBJ2-5
d_gene: .
v_gene: TRBV7-9
abundance: few
CDR3aa: CASSLAGKGETQYF
CDR3nt: TGTGCCAGCAGCTTAGCGGGAAAGGGGGAGACCCAGTACTTC

j_gene: TRBJ1-6
d_gene: .
v_gene: TRBV20-1
abundance: many
CDR3aa: CSAGSGPAYNSPLHF
CDR3nt: TGCAGTGCTGGTTCGGGCCCAGCATATAATTCACCCCTCCACTTT

j_gene: TRBJ1-1
d_gene: .
v_gene: TRBV5-4
abundance: few
CDR3aa: CASSEDTSTEAFF
CDR3nt: TGTGCCAGCAGCGAGGACACATCCACTGAAGCTTTCTTT

j_gene: TRBJ2-3
d_gene: .
v_gene: TRBV25-1
abundance: many
CDR3aa: CASSESGRLSTDTQYF
CDR3nt: TGTGCCAGCAGTGAATCTGGCAGGCTTAGCACAGATACGCAGTATTTT

j_gene: TRBJ2-1
d_gene: .
v_gene: TRBV14
abundance: few
CDR3aa: CASSTPYNEQFF
CDR3nt: TGTGCCAGCAGCACCCCTTACAATGAGCAGTTCTTC

j_gene: TRBJ1-1
d_gene: TRBD1
v_gene: TRBV10-3
abundance: .
CDR3aa: CAIRGQGIPEAFF
CDR3nt: TGTGCCATCAGAGGACAGGGTATACCTGAAGCTTTCTTT

j_gene: TRBJ2-1
d_gene: .
v_gene: TRBV6-1
abundance: .
CDR3aa: CASTERGAYEQFF
CDR3nt: TGTGCCAGCACGGAGAGAGGAGCGTACGAGCAGTTCTTC

j_gene: TRBJ1-2
d_gene: .
v_gene: TRBV11-2
abundance: .
CDR3aa: CASSLGDTTRGYGYTF
CDR3nt: TGTGCCAGCAGCTTAGGGGACACTACGAGGGGCTATGGCTACACCTTC

j_gene: TRBJ1-3
d_gene: .
v_gene: TRBV6-1
abundance: many
CDR3aa: CASSGGTGIPGNTIYF
CDR3nt: TGTGCCAGCAGTGGGGGCACAGGGATCCCTGGAAACACCATATATTTT

j_gene: TRBJ1-2
d_gene: .
v_gene: TRBV25-1
abundance: few
CDR3aa: CASSEESGGGYTF
CDR3nt: TGTGCCAGCAGTGAAGAATCGGGGGGAGGCTACACCTTC

j_gene: TRBJ1-1
d_gene: .
v_gene: TRBV12-3/TRBV12-4
abundance: .
CDR3aa: CASSIGIGGDTEAFF
CDR3nt: TGTGCCAGCAGCATCGGAATTGGGGGCGACACTGAAGCTTTCTTT

j_gene: TRBJ1-2
d_gene: .
v_gene: TRBV4-2
abundance: few
CDR3aa: CASSRQGGGYTF
CDR3nt: TGTGCCAGCAGCCGCCAGGGAGGGGGCTACACCTTC

j_gene: TRBJ2-2
d_gene: TRBD2
v_gene: TRBV6-1
abundance: .
CDR3aa: CASRPLRGGTGELFF
CDR3nt: TGTGCCAGCAGGCCTTTACGGGGGGGCACCGGGGAGCTGTTTTTT

j_gene: TRBJ2-1
d_gene: TRBD1
v_gene: TRBV12-3/TRBV12-4
abundance: few
CDR3aa: CASTRDRYNEQFF
CDR3nt: TGTGCCAGCACCCGGGACAGATACAATGAGCAGTTCTTC

j_gene: TRBJ1-1
d_gene: .
v_gene: TRBV5-1
abundance: .
CDR3aa: CASSDRPNTEAFF
CDR3nt: TGCGCCAGCAGCGATAGACCGAACACTGAAGCTTTCTTT

j_gene: TRBJ1-6
d_gene: .
v_gene: TRBV19
abundance: once
CDR3aa: CASRQEGTRNSPLHF
CDR3nt: TGTGCCAGTAGGCAAGAGGGGACAAGGAATTCACCCCTCCACTTT

j_gene: TRBJ2-1
d_gene: TRBD2
v_gene: TRBV7-9
abundance: .
CDR3aa: CASSSGLGKSYNEQFF
CDR3nt: TGTGCCAGCAGCTCCGGACTAGGAAAATCCTACAATGAGCAGTTCTTC

j_gene: TRBJ1-3
d_gene: TRBD1
v_gene: TRBV20-1
abundance: .
CDR3aa: CSARPGGLAGNTIYF
CDR3nt: TGCAGTGCTAGACCAGGGGGCTTGGCTGGAAACACCATATATTTT

j_gene: TRBJ2-5
d_gene: .
v_gene: TRBV27
abundance: many
CDR3aa: CASSSQLDETQYF
CDR3nt: TGTGCCAGCAGTTCCCAGTTAGACGAGACCCAGTACTTC

j_gene: TRBJ2-2
d_gene: .
v_gene: TRBV7-2
abundance: many
CDR3aa: CASSLDAGTVLTGELFF
CDR3nt: TGTGCCAGCAGCTTAGACGCAGGCACCGTGTTAACCGGGGAGCTGTTTTTT